Each of the 10 T cell receptor beta chains below was sequenced from the same sample in a study of identical twins (dated by TCRdb to about 2016). Receptors were amplified or captured by 5' RACE. Sequencing took place on an Illumina HiSeq 2000. The public reads were run again by TCRdb, first through fastp at Q25 and then through MiXCR, and only productive beta chains were kept. Every distinct CDR3 protein forms one entry, paired with its most common genes and DNA. For this sample the table gives about 550,000 distinct CDR3 sequences, of which about 20% were detected only once. Of the sample, 0.48% is held by the ten largest clones. The sample also formed part of further work on yellow fever vaccine responses in identical twins.

The source material was CD4+ T cells sorted from blood. These receptors came from a young woman in good health.

This clonotype was counted only a few times. Here the CDR3 DNA reads TGTGCCATCAGTGGAGCCGAGCGGACCCAGTACTTC. This codes for CAISGAERTQYF. The chain has TRBV10-3 and TRBJ2-5; D not certain. The V end was cut by 4 bases, the J end by 7 bases, with 10 bases between. Germline V gene sequence: CDR1 ENHRY, CDR2 SYGVKD. The CDR3 totals 12 residues.

V is TRBV28 and J is TRBJ2-1; 9 bases line up with TRBD1. Per germline, CDR1 MDHEN and CDR2 SYDVKM. The CDR3 totals 15 residues. J was trimmed by 7 bases and V by 6 bases; bases with no gene match: 10. CDR3: CASRYRDRVTNEQFF. The CDR3 DNA reads as TGTGCCAGCAGATACCGGGACAGGGTCACGAATGAGCAGTTCTTC.

The V and J genes are TRBV27 and TRBJ2-5; possible D gene TRBD2, 6 bases. The CDR3 loop spans 18 amino acids. Trimming cost V 5 bases and J 2 bases, with 24 bases left between them. The germline V gene encodes CDR1 MNHEY and CDR2 SMNVEV (reference sequence). The CDR3 is CASSTLGDFGATQETQYF. DNA for the CDR3: TGTGCCAGCAGTACGTTAGGGGACTTCGGGGCTACTCAAGAGACCCAGTACTTC.

The gene calls are TRBV5-1 and TRBJ2-3; D gene ambiguous. Germline V gives CDR1 SGHRS, CDR2 YFSETQ. Between the trimmed V and J ends, which lost 4 bases and 2 bases, there was a span of 8 bases. The CDR3 covers 13 residues. Written as DNA, the CDR3 is TGCGCCAGCAGCCTCATCCTCACAGATACGCAGTATTTT. Translated: CASSLILTDTQYF.

The genes are TRBV5-4 and TRBJ2-7; D gene unclear. CDR1 and CDR2 from the germline V gene are SGHNT and YYREEE (reference sequence). Trimming pared 2 bases from V and 7 bases from J, leaving 10 bases between. The CDR3 length is 12 residues. Here the CDR3 DNA reads TGTGCCAGCAGCTTACACGGCTTAGAGCAGTACGTC. Its protein is CASSLHGLEQYV.

This clonotype was seen more than once but under ten times. This may arise from a read error, as a much more abundant clone is one base away. The CDR3, as DNA: TGTGCCAGCAGCCAATACTACGAGCAGTACTTC. Translated, it gives CASSQYYEQYF. The chain is built from TRBV3-1 and TRBJ2-7; no clear D gene. Germline V CDR1 and CDR2: LGHDT, YNNKEL (reference sequence). Trimming left V 2 bases short and J 3 bases short, with 2 bases between. The CDR3 has 11 residues.

This clonotype turned up a few times. The chain joins TRBV6-1 to TRBJ2-1; D unclear. The length of the CDR3 is 14 residues. V was trimmed by 7 bases and J by 9 bases, leaving 19 bases between them. Looked up from germline, CDR1 is MNHNS and CDR2 is SASEGT. CDR3 DNA sequence: TGTGCCAGCATGAAAACCTCTCCCGCAAGTGAGCAGTTCTTC. It yields the protein CASMKTSPASEQFF.

This clonotype turned up a few times. CDR3 sequence: CATSDGWINEQFF. The CDR3 DNA reads as TGTGCCACCAGTGATGGCTGGATTAATGAGCAGTTCTTC. The chain recombines TRBV24-1 with TRBJ2-1, with D unresolved. Trimming took 3 bases from V and 7 from J, leaving 9 bases between them. Germline values: CDR1 KGHDR, CDR2 SFDVKD. The CDR3 is made up of 13 amino acids.

The chain carries TRBV2 and TRBJ2-7; D ambiguous. This CDR3 contains 15 residues. CDR1 SNHLY and CDR2 FYNNEI come from the germline V gene. Trimming took 7 bases from V and 0 from J, leaving 16 bases between them. CDR3 in amino acids: CASTESGLLSYEQYF. In DNA form, the CDR3 reads TGTGCCAGCACCGAGAGTGGGCTACTCTCCTACGAGCAGTACTTC. The whole variable domain, remainder taken from reference TRBV2 and TRBJ2-7, is EPEVTQTPSHQVTQMGQEVILRCVPISNHLYFYWYRQILGQKVEFLVSFYNNEISEKSEIFDDQFSVERPDGSNFTLKIRSTKLEDSAMYFCASTESGLLSYEQYFGPGTRLTVT.

The rearrangement links TRBV25-1 to TRBJ2-1; 14 bases fit TRBD2. The CDR3 consists of 15 residues. Germline V gene sequence: CDR1 MGHDK, CDR2 SYGVNS. V was clipped by 6 bases and J by 8 bases; unmatched bases: 6. In DNA form, the CDR3 reads TGTGCCAGCAGGGGACTAGCGGGAGAGTCCCATGAGCAGTTCTTC. The encoded protein is CASRGLAGESHEQFF.